Below, one TCR beta chain is given with its context. The sample holds one count of this clone. Its antigen target is currently unknown. Base quality data are lacking; no much larger clone is found one base away. This record comes from a study of radiotherapy plus CTLA-4 blockade in lung cancer (dated by TCRdb to the late 2010s). With respect to the entire study: Objective responses occurred in approximately 19% of enrolled patients, and less than 35% achieved disease control. Points the paper makes about the study in general: TCR clones derived from tumors expanded in peripheral blood after treatment with radiotherapy and ipilimumab. The strongest predictors of response were reported to be early dynamic shifts in blood T cell clones along with a rise in serum interferon-beta following radiation.

Library method: the immunoSEQ multiplex PCR assay. TCRdb's version of the immuneACCESS table is confined to in-frame rearrangements and falls short of the full clone set. An unresolved V gene accounts for under half of the shortfall where checked; the remainder is of unknown origin. The sample yields around 56,000 clones; 65% to 80% were counted once. The ten most abundant clones make up 15% to 20% of the sample. The CDR3 has 16 amino acids, counting the end cysteine and phenylalanine. The retained sequence is limited to the CDR3, 48 bases, with the frame set at the first base. Compared with germline, V lacks 1 base and J lacks 2 bases; bases without a gene match: 2. Reading the germline V gene gives CDR1 SGHDN and CDR2 FVKESK. The study tested focal radiation therapy combined with CTLA-4 blockade (ipilimumab) in patients with chemo-refractory metastatic non-small-cell lung cancer.

The V and J segments used are TRBV14 and TRBJ2-2; TRBD2 aligns with 9 central bases. The receptor was isolated from a human donor with non-small cell lung cancer who had a complete response to radiotherapy plus ipilimumab. The source material was peripheral blood, sampled from a patient treated with radiotherapy plus ipilimumab. This receptor carries the CDR3 CASSQVAGANTGELFF. Here is the DNA: TGTGCCAGCAGCCAAGTAGCGGGAGCAAACACCGGGGAGCTGTTTTTT.